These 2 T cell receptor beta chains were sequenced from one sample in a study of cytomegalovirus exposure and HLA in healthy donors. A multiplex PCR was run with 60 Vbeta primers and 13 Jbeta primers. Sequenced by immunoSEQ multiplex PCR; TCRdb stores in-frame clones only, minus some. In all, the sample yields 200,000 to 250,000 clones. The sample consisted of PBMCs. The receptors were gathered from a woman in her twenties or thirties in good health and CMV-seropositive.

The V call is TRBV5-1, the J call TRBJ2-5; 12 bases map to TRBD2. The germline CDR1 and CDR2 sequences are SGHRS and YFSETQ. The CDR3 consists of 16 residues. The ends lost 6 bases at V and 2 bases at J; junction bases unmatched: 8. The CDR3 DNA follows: TGCGCCAGCAACGTACTCGGACTAGCGGGACAAGAGACCCAGTACTTC. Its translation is CASNVLGLAGQETQYF. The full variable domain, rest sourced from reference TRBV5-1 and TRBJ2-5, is KAGVTQTPRYLIKTRGQQVTLSCSPISGHRSVSWYQQTPGQGLQFLFEYFSETQRNKGNFPGRFSGRQFSNSRSEMNVSTLELGDSALYLCASNVLGLAGQETQYFGPGTRLLVL.

Here the CDR3 DNA reads TGTGCCAGCACCCCCTCAGGGGCTAGAACTGAAGCTTTCTTT. Residues: CASTPSGARTEAFF. The chain combines TRBV28 with TRBJ1-1; TRBD1 might be the D (6 bases). The CDR3 runs to 14 residues. CDR1 and CDR2 (germline): MDHEN, SYDVKM. V was clipped by 7 bases and J by 5 bases, with 17 bases between them.